This TCR beta chain was sequenced for a study of tumor-infiltrating lymphocytes in localized non-small cell lung cancer. Data came from immunoSEQ multiplex PCR; TCRdb stores just in-frame clones and leaves some out. The sample has about 15,000 clones, 55% to 75% seen once. General observations from the study: No link was found between tumor T-cell fraction and recurrence-free survival.

This CDR3 spans 12 amino acids. The V end lost 11 bases, the J end lost 2 bases, and 13 bases lay between the germline ends. Per germline, CDR1 LNHDA and CDR2 SQIVND (reference sequence). On this clone: Antigen unknown.

This clonotype was obtained from a human donor with non-small cell lung cancer. The V gene is TRBV19, the J gene TRBJ2-7; D perhaps matches TRBD2 (5 bases). Source material: lung tumor tissue. The chain's CDR3 is CARDSSPYEQYF. The CDR3 coding sequence is TGTGCCCGGGATAGCAGCCCCTACGAGCAGTACTTC.